These 20 T cell receptor beta chains originate from one sample sequenced in a study of cytomegalovirus exposure and HLA in healthy donors (dated by TCRdb to the late 2010s). Receptor libraries were prepared by the immunoSEQ multiplex PCR assay. For the multiplex PCR, a mixture combining 60 forward primers for TCR Vbeta segments and 13 reverse primers for TCR Jbeta segments was used. The table was pulled from immuneACCESS by TCRdb, which kept in-frame rearrangements only. Such tables lose some clones; where checked, under half of the loss comes from unresolved V genes, and the rest has no known cause. This sample is represented by about 160,000 clones; about 75% of them were singletons. The ten top clones hold approximately 2.3% of the sample. Sequencing used PBMCs. The receptors come from a female donor in good health and CMV-seronegative.

This clone was seen a few times. V is TRBV15 and J is TRBJ1-5, with 8 bases identical to TRBD1. This CDR3 region has 15 residues. Germline V gives CDR1 LNHNV, CDR2 YYDKDF (reference sequence). The V and J ends lost 0 bases and 6 bases, in that order; junction bases with no gene match: 4. This CDR3 reads CATSRDLRGPQPQHF. Here the CDR3 DNA reads TGTGCCACCAGCAGAGATCTCAGGGGGCCTCAGCCCCAGCATTTT.

CDR3 residues: CASSHRGLGGRYNEQFF. In DNA form, the CDR3 reads TGTGCCAGCAGCCATCGTGGTCTTGGCGGGAGATACAATGAGCAGTTCTTC. The V gene is TRBV4-2, the J gene TRBJ2-1; 7 bases map to TRBD2. The V gene's germline CDR1 is LGHNA and CDR2 YNFKEQ. This CDR3 spans 17 amino acids. V gave up 3 bases and J gave up 4 bases; unmatched junction bases: 12.

The gene calls are TRBV18 and TRBJ2-7; TRBD1 aligns across 9 bases. This CDR3 contains 18 residues. The V and J ends lost 3 bases and 3 bases, in that order; junction bases with no gene match: 15. Germline V CDR1 and CDR2: KGHSH, LQKENI. The CDR3 sequence: CASSPLGQGEVPRYEQYF. The CDR3 region has the DNA TGTGCCAGCTCACCCCTGGGACAGGGCGAAGTTCCTCGCTACGAGCAGTACTTC.

The CDR3 is CASSPGVGTEAFF. The CDR3 region has the DNA TGCGCCAGCAGCCCAGGGGTCGGGACTGAAGCTTTCTTT. The rearrangement joins TRBV5-1 to TRBJ1-1; D is perhaps TRBD1 (6 bases). The CDR3 runs 13 residues. With 4 bases removed from V and 5 bases from J, the gap between germline ends came to 12 bases. The germline V gene encodes CDR1 SGHRS and CDR2 YFSETQ.

The V call is TRBV4-3, the J call TRBJ2-3, with 11 bases fitting TRBD2. The CDR3 is 17 amino acids. Germline V gene sequence: CDR1 LGHNA, CDR2 YSLEER. The V and J ends lost 0 bases and 4 bases, in that order; junction bases with no gene match: 6. The CDR3 reads CASSQDGTSGGSDTQYF. Written as DNA, the CDR3 is TGCGCCAGCAGCCAAGATGGAACTAGCGGGGGATCAGATACGCAGTATTTT.

The J gene is TRBJ1-2, the V gene TRBV7-3, with D perhaps TRBD1 (5 bases). This CDR3 has 13 amino acids. The germline V gene has CDR1 SGHTA and CDR2 FQGTGA. The V end was cut by 6 bases, the J end by 4 bases, with 12 bases between. CDR3 nucleotides: TGTGCCAGCAGGCCGGGGGAGGGCTATGGCTACACCTTC. Translated, it gives CASRPGEGYGYTF.

The chain links TRBV2 to TRBJ2-1; 10 nucleotides match TRBD1. The germline gives CDR1 SNHLY, CDR2 FYNNEI. The V segment lost 7 bases and the J segment 3 bases; nucleotides outside the gene matches: 6. The CDR3 loop spans 15 amino acids. The CDR3 is CASKATGGNYNEQFF. The CDR3 DNA reads as TGTGCCAGCAAAGCGACAGGGGGCAACTACAATGAGCAGTTCTTC. The whole variable domain, filled in from reference TRBV2 and TRBJ2-1, reads EPEVTQTPSHQVTQMGQEVILRCVPISNHLYFYWYRQILGQKVEFLVSFYNNEISEKSEIFDDQFSVERPDGSNFTLKIRSTKLEDSAMYFCASKATGGNYNEQFFGPGTRLTVL.

The chain recombines TRBV4-2 with TRBJ1-1; D is possibly TRBD1 (6 bases). CDR1 and CDR2 from the germline V gene are LGHNA and YNFKEQ. There are 16 residues in the CDR3. V lost 3 bases, J lost 0 bases, and 14 bases lay in between. CDR3 nucleotide sequence: TGTGCCAGCAGCCACACACAGGGTAGAATGAACACTGAAGCTTTCTTT. It yields the protein CASSHTQGRMNTEAFF.

The chain links TRBV7-9 to TRBJ2-7; D perhaps matches TRBD1 (5 bases). Trimming stripped 5 bases from V and 6 bases from J, with 17 bases between. The germline V gene encodes CDR1 SEHNR and CDR2 FQNEAQ (reference sequence). The CDR3 is 14 amino acids. CDR3 nucleotide sequence: TGTGCCAGCAGCCCAGATAAGACAGTGGTCGAGCAGTACTTC. Residues: CASSPDKTVVEQYF.

This clone was picked up a small number of times. J is TRBJ2-1 and V is TRBV4-2, with TRBD1 matching over 9 bases. V was pared by 4 bases and J by 4 bases, with 8 bases of the junction left unmatched. This CDR3 comprises 16 residues. The germline V gene has CDR1 LGHNA and CDR2 YNFKEQ. The CDR3 region is CASSRRTGDRYNEQFF. CDR3 nucleotides: TGTGCCAGCAGCCGAAGGACAGGGGATAGATACAATGAGCAGTTCTTC.

The chain combines TRBV5-3 with TRBJ1-4; the match to TRBD1 covers 9 bases. TRBV5-3 is an ORF; its function is uncertain. CDR3 length equals 15 residues. The V segment lost 4 bases and the J segment 2 bases; nucleotides outside the gene matches: 3. The CDR3 DNA sequence: TGTGCCAGAAGCCCGGACAGGGGCACTAATGAAAAACTGTTTTTT. Its translation: CARSPDRGTNEKLFF.

This chain joins TRBV6-1 and TRBJ1-3; D not certain. There are 15 residues in the CDR3. Germline-derived CDR1 and CDR2 are MNHNS and SASEGT. V was pared by 4 bases and J by 2 bases, with 12 bases between. The CDR3 reads CASSVLANTGNTIYF. In DNA form, the CDR3 reads TGTGCCAGCAGTGTTCTCGCCAACACTGGAAACACCATATATTTT.

The rearrangement uses TRBV27 and TRBJ2-5, with a possible D match to TRBD2 (6 bases). CDR1 is MNHEY and CDR2 is SMNVEV in the germline V gene (reference sequence). The CDR3 contains 16 residues. The V gene lost 0 bases and the J gene lost 6 bases, with 17 bases spanning the gap. The CDR3 here is CASSLSVTSFLQTQYF. CDR3 in DNA: TGTGCCAGCAGTTTATCGGTGACTAGTTTTTTGCAGACCCAGTACTTC.

The genes are TRBV5-4 and TRBJ2-7; 10 nucleotides line up with TRBD1. V dropped 4 bases and J dropped 5; count of bases not matched to a gene: 6. The CDR3 contains 14 residues. Germline assignment: CDR1 SGHNT and CDR2 YYREEE (reference sequence). DNA for the CDR3: TGTGCCAGCAGCCCGGGACAGGGGAGGGACGAGCAGTACTTC. It translates to CASSPGQGRDEQYF.

The chain combines TRBV5-1 with TRBJ2-3, with a tentative D call TRBD1 (6 bases). Germline CDR1 and CDR2: SGHRS and YFSETQ. The CDR3 runs to 15 residues. V was cut by 4 bases and J by 2 bases, with 14 bases left in between. The CDR3 sequence is CASSRPPGATDTQYF. The CDR3 DNA reads as TGCGCCAGCAGCCGACCCCCAGGGGCCACAGATACGCAGTATTTT.

The chain joins TRBV4-2 to TRBJ2-2; D perhaps matches TRBD2 (5 bases). The germline V gene has CDR1 LGHNA and CDR2 YNFKEQ. This CDR3 is 15 amino acids long. Trimming pared 4 bases from V and 4 bases from J, leaving 13 bases between. CDR3 nucleotide sequence: TGTGCCAGCAGCCGAGAGGGAGCCACCACCGGGGAGCTGTTTTTT. Residues: CASSREGATTGELFF.

The chain employs TRBV4-1 and TRBJ1-2, with 11 bases fitting TRBD1. V lost 3 bases, J lost 3 bases, and 9 bases stayed unmatched. Germline V gives CDR1 MGHRA, CDR2 YSYEKL. The CDR3 extends over 17 amino acids. For the CDR3, the DNA is TGCGCCAGCAGCCAGCTACCGGGACAGGGGGAATACTATGGCTACACCTTC. Its translation: CASSQLPGQGEYYGYTF.

J is TRBJ1-1 and V is TRBV5-8; TRBD1 aligns across 7 bases. Germline V gene data show CDR1 as SGHTS and CDR2 as YDEGEE. Unmatched junction bases numbered 3, after V lost 5 bases and J lost 2 bases. CDR3 size: 13 residues. CDR3 bases: TGTGCCAGCAGACAGGGGCTTAACACTGAAGCTTTCTTT. It encodes CASRQGLNTEAFF.

This rearrangement joins TRBV2 to TRBJ2-5, with D possibly matching TRBD1 (6 bases). CDR3 length: 14 amino acids. Germline V gene sequence: CDR1 SNHLY, CDR2 FYNNEI. V was trimmed by 6 bases and J by 5 bases, leaving 16 bases between them. The CDR3 reads CASSPWGQGETQYF. For the CDR3, the DNA is TGTGCCAGCAGCCCTTGGGGGCAGGGGGAGACCCAGTACTTC.

The chain recombines TRBV5-5 with TRBJ2-7, with TRBD2 matching 7 bases. J lost 5 bases, V lost 5 bases, and 4 bases had no gene match. Germline V CDR1 and CDR2: SGHKS, YYEKEE (reference sequence). The CDR3 spans 12 residues. CDR3: CASSFRGDEQYF. Written as DNA, the CDR3 is TGTGCCAGCAGTTTTCGGGGGGACGAGCAGTACTTC.